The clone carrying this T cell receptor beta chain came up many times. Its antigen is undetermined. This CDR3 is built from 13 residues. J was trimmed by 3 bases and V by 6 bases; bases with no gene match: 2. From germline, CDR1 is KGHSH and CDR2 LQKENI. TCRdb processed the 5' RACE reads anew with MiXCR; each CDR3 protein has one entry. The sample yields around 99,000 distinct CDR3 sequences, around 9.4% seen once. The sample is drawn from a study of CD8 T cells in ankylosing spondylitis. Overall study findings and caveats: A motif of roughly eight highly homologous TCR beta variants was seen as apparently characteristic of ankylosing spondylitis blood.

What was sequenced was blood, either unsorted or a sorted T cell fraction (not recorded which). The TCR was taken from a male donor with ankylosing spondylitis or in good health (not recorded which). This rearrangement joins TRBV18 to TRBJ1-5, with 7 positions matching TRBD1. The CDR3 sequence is CASSGQDNQPQHF. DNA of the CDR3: TGTGCCAGCTCTGGACAGGACAATCAGCCCCAGCATTTT.